The following is a TCR beta chain sequence with its context. The specificity of this receptor is unknown. Base qualities are not provided; no much larger clone lies one nucleotide away. This entry is derived from a study of naive and memory T cell subsets (dated by TCRdb to about 2017). Background for the entire study: The study applied an open-source, UMI-based TCR alpha and beta sequencing pipeline to sorted naive and memory peripheral blood T cell subsets. The functional CMV T cell responses agreed completely with IgG serology results. RNA was DNase-treated and reverse transcribed with TCR constant-region primers, mostly using SuperScript III. Beyond this particular receptor, the publication reports: Gini index rose and Shannon and inverse Simpson diversity fell from naive through CM, EM and EMRA in both CD4 and CD8 cells. No ground truth was available to validate the repertoire findings for the naive and memory subsets. Once error correction was done, more than 85% of naive TCR sequences showed up just once, which made the naive abundance distributions much steeper than those of the memory subsets. TCR abundance followed a power law with an exponent that was different for naive and memory subsets but consistent across the three individuals. Naive repertoires, especially CD8, contained a few larger clonotypes, possibly memory cells re-expressing CD45RA. A clonotype was defined as a single alpha or beta chain sequence rather than as a paired alpha/beta receptor. RNA-based TCR counts may be affected by expression changes linked to T cell activation and differentiation.

The library was generated by UMI-ligation and nested PCR. To cover both TRBC1 and TRBC2, the beta constant-region primer consisted of an equimolar mix of two oligonucleotides. Four rounds of PCR, combining the SP2 primer with nested alpha and beta constant-region primers, were used to amplify the ligated cDNA. A single-stranded oligonucleotide containing the SP2 primer and a 12-nucleotide UMI was joined to the 3' end of the cDNA by T4 RNA ligase 1. Incubation of the ligation reaction lasted about 18-24 hours at 16 degrees C. To avoid over-amplification, PCR2 was usually performed as a SYBR Green qPCR and halted once a predetermined threshold was reached. Apart from the first purification, every purification step used Agencourt AMPure XP magnetic beads. Libraries were quantified by Qubit and checked on a TapeStation, with a main peak expected near 650 bp. The pooled libraries were sequenced on an Illumina MiSeq using v2 2x251 paired-end kits, which usually yielded roughly 0.95-2.1 million reads per sample. Each sample library was pooled at about 4 nM, and roughly 4.5-8% PhiX was included to improve cluster recognition. In the authors' own workflow: FASTQ reads processed by Demultiplexor were assigned V and J genes by Decombinator through tag matching that tolerated a single base-pair mismatch. Collapsinator relied on UMIs to fix sequencing errors as well as frequency errors caused by PCR heterogeneity. CDR3Translator translated TCRs and extracted CDR3s from the conserved cysteine to the FGXG phenylalanine, flagging non-productive sequences. Gini, Shannon entropy and inverse Simpson indices were computed after subsampling the repertoires to the same number of UMI-defined TCRs. Within the linear range, a power law was fitted by maximum likelihood to the distributions of clonotype abundance. When run on a single naive CD8 sample, MIGEC and the pipeline yielded similar UMI counts, similar unique TCR numbers and similar clonal distributions. One analysis removed from the naive repertoire any naive TCRs that were also present in any memory subset from the same donor. The repertoires were searched for some 7,300 CMV-associated CDR3 sequences that had been compiled from VDJdb and a published dataset. TCRdb applied fastp at Q25 and MiXCR to the public reads, then kept only in-frame beta chains. CDR3 protein sequences are deduplicated, and each keeps its most common genes and DNA. These V and J calls originate from TCRdb's pipeline instead of the authors' own analysis. The sample contains over 80,000 distinct CDR3 sequences, around 10% of them found a single time. Of the sample, just over 0.13% falls within the top ten clones.

TCR alpha and beta chain libraries were amplified separately from the second PCR step onward. The CMV status of each donor was determined by measuring IFNgamma production from CD4+ T cells after fresh PBMCs had been stimulated overnight with CMV viral lysate. CD4 T cells were positively selected with Miltenyi beads, followed by positive selection of CD8 T cells from the CD4-negative fraction. After staining for CD3, CD4, CD8, CD45RA, CD27 and a live/dead dye, cells were sorted on a BD Aria II into four subsets based on CD45RA and CD27. Blood came from a few healthy volunteers, each fractionated into CD4 and CD8 T cells and then into four differentiation subsets. Around 110 ml of peripheral blood was collected from each donor, and PBMC were isolated by Ficoll-Paque PLUS density-gradient centrifugation. After sorting, cells were lysed in RLT buffer, RNA was extracted using a Qiagen RNeasy kit, and the extracted RNA was stored at -80 degrees C.

This clonotype was obtained from a human donor in good health. Sequenced material: naive CD4+ T cells from blood. This sample's cell subset or site label indicates: naive T cells, CD45RA high CD27+.

The nucleotide sequence is TGTGCCAGCAGCTTAGGACAGGGGTCGGATGGCTACACCTTC. The resulting protein is CASSLGQGSDGYTF. Here the chain combines TRBV7-2 and TRBJ1-2, with 8 central nucleotides matching TRBD1. CDR1 and CDR2 are read off the germline V gene as SGHTA and FQGNSA. The CDR3 runs 14 residues from the cysteine to the phenylalanine. This entry keeps only the CDR3 DNA: 42 bases, framed from base 1. The germline V and J ends show losses of 1 base and 6 bases respectively, and no gene match explains 4 bases of the junction.